The clone carrying this T cell receptor beta chain came up a few times. Its antigen is unknown. Via MiXCR, TCRdb re-called the 5' RACE reads, giving one row per CDR3 protein. The table includes under 850,000 distinct CDR3 sequences, 15% to 20% detected once. This entry is derived from a study of CD8 T cells in ankylosing spondylitis. Points from the study as a whole: A motif in TCR beta, a set of 8 or 9 highly homologous variants, appeared characteristic of ankylosing spondylitis blood.

This CDR3 has 11 amino acids. Germline loops: CDR1 DFQATT, CDR2 SNEGSKA (reference sequence). V lost 5 bases and J lost 5, with 8 bases in between. Specimen: blood, either unsorted or a sorted T cell fraction (not recorded which). This receptor was obtained from a male donor with ankylosing spondylitis. The chain recombines TRBV20-1 with TRBJ2-3; D call uncertain. In nucleotides, the CDR3 is TGCAGTGCTTGGAATGGAGATACGCAGTATTTT. Residues: CSAWNGDTQYF.